Presented here are 13 T cell receptor beta chains from one specimen sequenced in a study of T cells in Graves' hyperthyroidism and ophthalmopathy. Amplification of TCR beta CDR3 regions was performed using RNA transcripts as template. Initially, a first-round RT-PCR of the TCR CDR3 employed the HTBI primer set. TCRdb passed the multiplex PCR reads through MiXCR, listing each CDR3 protein once. The sample has some 650,000 distinct CDR3 sequences, roughly a sixth seen once. The sequencing input was blood. These receptors were taken from a woman aged 40 to 49 with Graves' ophthalmopathy.

This clonotype was found many times. J is TRBJ2-3 and V is TRBV7-9, with TRBD2 identical over 15 bases. Germline trimming cut 4 bases from V and 1 base from J; bases unmatched to any gene: 6. Germline CDR1 reads SEHNR; CDR2 reads FQNEAQ (reference sequence). CDR3 length: 18 residues. The CDR3 region is CASSSPGLAGGRTDTQYF. Here the CDR3 DNA reads TGTGCCAGCAGCTCCCCGGGACTAGCGGGAGGACGCACAGATACGCAGTATTTT.

In regard to this clonotype: A much larger clone differs by one base, so this may be a read error. The J gene is TRBJ2-3, the V gene TRBV6-2 or TRBV6-3; D not resolved. CDR1 is MNHEY and CDR2 is SVGEGT in the germline V gene. The CDR3 extends over 16 amino acids. Trimming shortened V by 6 bases and J by 1 base, and 17 bases separated the two germline ends. The CDR3 DNA follows: TGTGCCAGCAGACCGAGAGGAGTATTGGGCACAGATACGCAGTATTTT. This sequence encodes CASRPRGVLGTDTQYF.

On this clonotype itself: This CDR3 fails to terminate in the conserved phenylalanine or tryptophan, so it likely reflects a read error. The chain employs TRBV28 and TRBJ1-6; D is unresolved. V was clipped by 6 bases and J by 3 bases, with 15 bases between them. Germline V lookup: CDR1 MDHEN, CDR2 SYDVKM. The CDR3 has 16 amino acids. The CDR3 loop reads CASSKTNHDYNSPLHL. The CDR3 nucleotides are TGTGCCAGCAGCAAGACGAATCACGACTATAATTCACCCCTCCACCTT.

This clonotype was picked up many times. The chain is built from TRBV28 and TRBJ1-2; maybe TRBD1 (5 bases). This CDR3 is 12 amino acids long. Germline loops: CDR1 MDHEN, CDR2 SYDVKM. The germline V and J ends were trimmed by 10 bases and 2 bases, with 11 bases remaining between them. CDR3 loop: CATHGGNYGYTF. The DNA for the CDR3 is TGTGCCACCCATGGGGGGAACTATGGCTACACCTTC.

On this clonotype itself: A much larger clone lies one base from this, so it may be a read error. This rearrangement joins TRBV18 to TRBJ1-1; D remains ambiguous. Germline assignment: CDR1 KGHSH and CDR2 LQKENI. This CDR3 comprises 14 residues. The DNA for the CDR3 is TGTGCCAGCTCACCGTCCAGAGTGAACACTGAAACTTTCTTT. This translates into CASSPSRVNTETFF.

There are many counts of this clonotype. The chain recombines TRBV11-3 with TRBJ2-3; D is uncertain. CDR1 SGHNT and CDR2 YENEEA come from the germline V gene. This CDR3 has 13 residues. V lost 3 bases and J 3 bases, leaving 7 bases between the germline ends. This chain's CDR3 is CASSFMGTDTQYF. The CDR3 region has the DNA TGTGCCAGCAGCTTTATGGGGACAGATACGCAGTATTTT.

This clonotype has ten or more counts. The J gene is TRBJ2-5, the V gene TRBV4-1, with a possible D match to TRBD2 (5 bases). V was shortened by 2 bases and J by 4 bases, with 17 bases between the two germline ends. The germline V gene has CDR1 MGHRA and CDR2 YSYEKL. The CDR3 is 16 residues long. The CDR3: CASSQTARPGVETQYF. The CDR3 nucleotides read TGCGCCAGCAGCCAAACGGCCCGACCCGGGGTAGAGACCCAGTACTTC.

This clonotype was recorded many times. This chain links TRBV11-2 with TRBJ1-1; D is possibly TRBD1 (5 bases). The CDR3 loop spans 17 amino acids. The germline gives CDR1 SGHAT, CDR2 FQNNGV. Deletions cut 0 bases from V and 1 base from J, with 15 bases between. CDR3 in amino acids: CASSLDNGGGGNTEAFF. For the CDR3, the DNA is TGTGCCAGCAGCTTAGATAACGGGGGAGGAGGGAACACTGAAGCTTTCTTT.

The chain couples TRBV6-4 to TRBJ1-5, with 9 nucleotides matching TRBD1. Per the germline V gene, CDR1 is MRHNA and CDR2 is SNTAGT. V gave up 6 bases and J gave up 0 bases; unmatched junction bases: 9. The length of the CDR3 is 17 residues. The CDR3 is CASRAVDRGGSNQPQHF. The CDR3 DNA sequence: TGTGCCAGCAGGGCGGTGGACAGGGGAGGTAGCAATCAGCCCCAGCATTTT.

This clonotype was counted at least ten times. This chain links TRBV27 with TRBJ2-2, with 8 bases identical to TRBD1. Trimming at V came to 2 bases and at J to 2 bases, leaving 4 bases not matched to a gene. The CDR3 has 16 residues. From germline, CDR1 is MNHEY and CDR2 SMNVEV (reference sequence). This chain's CDR3 is CASSLQGAPNTGELFF. The CDR3 nucleotides are TGTGCCAGCAGTTTACAGGGGGCGCCTAACACCGGGGAGCTGTTTTTT.

This clonotype was detected many times. The chain employs TRBV20-1 and TRBJ2-3; no firm D call. Trimming removed 3 bases from V and 2 bases from J, with 12 bases in between. The germline V gene has CDR1 DFQATT and CDR2 SNEGSKA (reference sequence). The CDR3 runs to 14 residues. In nucleotides, the CDR3 is TGCAGTGCTAGCCCCGGGTCAGACACAGATACGCAGTATTTT. This encodes CSASPGSDTDTQYF.

Only a few counts were recorded for this clonotype. The J gene is TRBJ2-1, the V gene TRBV9, with D possibly TRBD1 on 5 matching bases. Germline lookup yields CDR1 SGDLS and CDR2 YYNGEE. The CDR3 is made up of 14 amino acids. The germline V and J ends were trimmed by 0 bases and 10 bases, with 14 bases remaining between them. The DNA for the CDR3 is TGTGCCAGCAGCGTAGCTCAGGGAAGGCGCGAGCAGTTCTTC. It is translated as CASSVAQGRREQFF.

This clonotype appeared many times. This sequence joins TRBV3-1 and TRBJ2-7; D call uncertain. CDR3 size: 14 residues. V lost 0 bases to trimming and J lost 6 bases, with 12 bases between them. Germline V gene sequence: CDR1 LGHDT, CDR2 YNNKEL (reference sequence). CDR3 DNA sequence: TGTGCCAGCAGCCAAGAAACGGACGCCTCCGAGCAGTACTTC. Its protein product is CASSQETDASEQYF.